These T cell receptor beta chains were read from a single sample in a study of shared clonotypes between healthy human individuals. Assay used: immunoSEQ multiplex PCR; TCRdb lists only in-frame clones, some missing. This table holds millions of clones, about 94% found once. Material: naive CD8+ T cells sorted from blood. Receptors originate from a man between 18 and 29 years old in good health. Both conserved end residues are trimmed from each CDR3. Rows may omit the clone size; those that give it use once, few, many or a size class.

len: 14
v_gene: TRBV9
abundance: .
j_gene: TRBJ2-1
CDR3aa: ASSPGSGTAYNEQF

len: 11
v_gene: TRBV7-2
abundance: .
j_gene: TRBJ2-7
CDR3aa: ASSLTQTYEQY

len: 19
v_gene: TRBV19
abundance: .
j_gene: TRBJ1-5
CDR3aa: ASIKTPGQWGPVYSNQPQH

len: 12
v_gene: TRBV5-6
abundance: .
j_gene: TRBJ1-1
CDR3aa: ASSRTEMNTEAF

len: 13
v_gene: TRBV5-1
abundance: .
j_gene: TRBJ2-2
CDR3aa: ASRTSGEYTGELF

len: 12
v_gene: TRBV9
abundance: .
j_gene: TRBJ1-1
CDR3aa: ASSVEWANTEAF

len: 15
v_gene: TRBV6-4
abundance: .
j_gene: TRBJ1-2
CDR3aa: ASSDPGSGQEVCGYT

len: 10
v_gene: TRBV7-6
abundance: .
j_gene: TRBJ2-7
CDR3aa: ASSSAGGEQY

len: 12
v_gene: TRBV11-2
abundance: .
j_gene: TRBJ2-5
CDR3aa: ASSLAGSRETQY

len: 11
v_gene: TRBV28
abundance: .
j_gene: TRBJ2-1
CDR3aa: ASNRVTYNEQF

len: 12
v_gene: TRBV6-5
abundance: .
j_gene: TRBJ1-1
CDR3aa: ASSWGTGATEAF

len: 13
v_gene: TRBV6-5
abundance: .
j_gene: TRBJ1-2
CDR3aa: ASRGRASGIYGYT

len: 15
v_gene: TRBV5-1
abundance: .
j_gene: TRBJ2-7
CDR3aa: ASSLGLAGGQHYEQY

len: 12
v_gene: TRBV6-5
abundance: .
j_gene: TRBJ2-3
CDR3aa: ASRLYSGTDTQY

len: 14
v_gene: TRBV7-2
abundance: .
j_gene: TRBJ2-7
CDR3aa: ASSLSSGQGKYEQY

len: 13
v_gene: TRBV27
abundance: .
j_gene: TRBJ2-5
CDR3aa: ASSLLYGSRETQY

len: 11
v_gene: TRBV30
abundance: .
j_gene: TRBJ1-4
CDR3aa: AWSGGSNEKLF

len: 14
v_gene: TRBV5-5
abundance: .
j_gene: TRBJ1-6
CDR3aa: ASSLSGTAYNSPLH

len: 13
v_gene: TRBV7-9
abundance: .
j_gene: TRBJ2-7
CDR3aa: ASSQGLAGAYEQY

len: 13
v_gene: TRBV10-3
abundance: .
j_gene: TRBJ2-2
CDR3aa: AISESRDTVGELF

len: 13
v_gene: TRBV7-9
abundance: .
j_gene: TRBJ1-5
CDR3aa: ASASGLSSNQPQH

len: 12
v_gene: TRBV29-1
abundance: .
j_gene: TRBJ1-3
CDR3aa: SVLDTDSGNTIY

len: 9
v_gene: TRBV27
abundance: .
j_gene: TRBJ2-7
CDR3aa: ASRHGYEQY

len: 12
v_gene: TRBV5-8
abundance: .
j_gene: TRBJ2-7
CDR3aa: ASSPPGAKYEQY

len: 12
v_gene: TRBV9
abundance: .
j_gene: TRBJ2-3
CDR3aa: ASSVVGGADTQY

len: 16
v_gene: TRBV5-8
abundance: .
j_gene: TRBJ1-1
CDR3aa: ASSLWGFTGIGATEAF

len: 12
v_gene: TRBV27
abundance: .
j_gene: TRBJ2-3
CDR3aa: ASSPGTDTDTQY

len: 13
v_gene: TRBV4-1
abundance: .
j_gene: TRBJ2-2
CDR3aa: ASSHRDSNTGELF

len: 10
v_gene: TRBV7-9
abundance: few
j_gene: TRBJ2-3
CDR3aa: ASSPPTDTQY

len: 12
v_gene: TRBV30
abundance: .
j_gene: TRBJ2-3
CDR3aa: AWNSGVSTDTQY

len: 16
v_gene: TRBV30
abundance: .
j_gene: TRBJ2-7
CDR3aa: AWSVPGMEGPGRYEQY

len: 15
v_gene: TRBV27
abundance: .
j_gene: TRBJ2-7
CDR3aa: ASSTKPGLAGDYEQY

len: 15
v_gene: TRBV9
abundance: .
j_gene: TRBJ2-7
CDR3aa: ASSVTAGGPIWYEQY

len: 12
v_gene: TRBV11-2
abundance: .
j_gene: TRBJ2-7
CDR3aa: ASRNRDRVDEQY

len: 12
v_gene: TRBV30
abundance: .
j_gene: TRBJ1-6
CDR3aa: AWSQGGNNSPLH

len: 14
v_gene: TRBV4-1
abundance: once
j_gene: TRBJ2-7
CDR3aa: ASSLSGASPAGEQY

len: 12
v_gene: TRBV13
abundance: .
j_gene: TRBJ1-1
CDR3aa: ASSPPRTGPEAF

len: 11
v_gene: TRBV7-8
abundance: once
j_gene: TRBJ2-1
CDR3aa: ASSPLELNEQF

len: 12
v_gene: TRBV30
abundance: .
j_gene: TRBJ2-2
CDR3aa: AWSAWANTGELF

len: 9
v_gene: TRBV29-1
abundance: .
j_gene: TRBJ1-2
CDR3aa: SVERLGGYT

len: 13
v_gene: TRBV6-5
abundance: few
j_gene: TRBJ1-1
CDR3aa: ASSTRGRPGFGAF

len: 9
v_gene: TRBV7-9
abundance: .
j_gene: TRBJ1-6
CDR3aa: ASSPNSPLH